The 29 T cell receptor beta chains given below trace back to one sample, sequenced in a study of breast tumors, draining lymph nodes, adjacent tissues. A single record per CDR3 protein comes from TCRdb applying MiXCR to the multiplex PCR reads. The table includes 150,000 or so distinct CDR3 sequences, roughly 35% detected once. Axillary draining lymph nodes of breast cancer patients supplied the node samples. Sequences were obtained from axillary lymph node tissue. The receptor source for this set is a female donor with breast cancer. Some clones in this sample may be carry-over from other donors' samples.

In its sample, this clonotype was seen a few times. This clone may be a read error of a much larger clone one base away. J is TRBJ2-2 and V is TRBV12-3 or TRBV12-4; D possibly corresponds to TRBD2 (6 bases). CDR3 length: 16 amino acids. The V gene lost 6 bases and the J gene lost 2 bases, with 16 bases spanning the gap. For the CDR3, the DNA is TGTGCCAGCAGGTTCCAGGGAGGAGGCAACACCGGGGAGCTGTTTTTT. Amino acids: CASRFQGGGNTGELFF.

This clonotype has a count of ten or more. This chain connects TRBV20-1 to TRBJ1-5; D remains ambiguous. Per germline, CDR1 DFQATT and CDR2 SNEGSKA (reference sequence). The CDR3 is made up of 13 amino acids. V lost 7 bases and J lost 0, with 10 bases in between. The CDR3 nucleotides are TGCAGTGTTGAGGCTTCTAGCAATCAGCCCCAGCATTTT. Amino acid sequence: CSVEASSNQPQHF.

Concerning this clonotype itself: Possible read error: a much larger clone is one base away. The rearrangement links TRBV27 to TRBJ2-3; a weak D match, TRBD2 (5 bases). The V gene's germline CDR1 is MNHEY and CDR2 SMNVEV (reference sequence). Trimming pared 5 bases from V and 1 base from J, leaving 10 bases between. The CDR3 has 14 residues. The CDR3 nucleotides are TGTGCCAGCAGTCCAAGGACTGGCACAGATACGCAGTATTTT. It is translated as CASSPRTGTDTQYF.

This clonotype showed up many times. The genes are TRBV9 and TRBJ2-1; D uncertain. The V gene lost 0 bases and the J gene lost 10 bases, with 20 bases spanning the gap. Germline-derived CDR1 and CDR2 are SGDLS and YYNGEE. This CDR3 is built from 16 residues. Written as DNA, the CDR3 is TGTGCCAGCAGCGTAGTCGGTAGTGGTCCTTCCTGGGAGCAGTTCTTC. Translating gives CASSVVGSGPSWEQFF.

In the case of this clonotype: A read error may explain this, as a much larger clone is one base away. The genes are TRBV11-2 and TRBJ2-7, with D possibly TRBD2 on 5 matching bases. CDR3 size: 16 residues. Trimming cost V 1 base and J 3 bases, with 16 bases left between them. Germline V gene data show CDR1 as SGHAT and CDR2 as FQNNGV. The chain's CDR3 is CASSLGASAGVYEQYF. The CDR3 DNA is TGTGCCAGCAGCTTAGGAGCGAGCGCGGGCGTCTACGAGCAGTACTTC.

The chain uses TRBV29-1 and TRBJ2-2; 7 bases align to TRBD1. Germline V gives CDR1 SQVTM, CDR2 ANQGSEA. J lost 0 bases, V lost 8 bases, and 6 bases had no gene match. There are 14 residues in the CDR3. CDR3: CSSGTVPNTGELFF. The CDR3 DNA reads TGCAGCTCGGGGACAGTGCCGAACACCGGGGAGCTGTTTTTT.

Note on this clonotype: A junction end diverges from the germline sequence, so it may reflect a read error. V is TRBV5-1 and J is TRBJ2-5; TRBD1 matches 9 bases. This CDR3 region has 14 residues. Germline V gene sequence: CDR1 SGHRS, CDR2 YFSETQ. The CDR3 coding sequence is TGCGCCAGCAGCAGGGGGACAGGGCAAGACACCCAGTACTTC. Amino acid sequence: CASSRGTGQDTQYF.

Ten or more counts support this clonotype. A much larger clonotype is one base distant, so this may be a read error. The conserved final phenylalanine or tryptophan is absent from the CDR3, which likely points to a read error. The V gene is TRBV30, the J gene TRBJ1-6; no clear D gene. The CDR3 length is 15 residues. V lost 0 bases and J lost 9, with 15 bases in between. The germline V gene encodes CDR1 GTSNPN and CDR2 SVGIG (reference sequence). This chain's CDR3 is CAWSVPDPGISPLHL. The DNA of the CDR3 is TGTGCCTGGAGTGTACCTGATCCGGGCATTTCACCCCTCCACCTT.

In its sample, this clonotype was seen many times. V and J are TRBV4-1 and TRBJ2-7; 10 bases are shared with TRBD2. This CDR3 comprises 16 residues. Germline CDR1 reads MGHRA; CDR2 reads YSYEKL. V dropped 4 bases and J dropped 5; count of bases not matched to a gene: 11. CDR3 nucleotide sequence: TGCGCCAGCAGCCCCCTAAGAGCGGGGGGGCGCGACGAGCAGTACTTC. This encodes CASSPLRAGGRDEQYF.

This clonotype was detected a few times. The chain combines TRBV28 with TRBJ2-6; TRBD2 might be the D (5 bases). This CDR3 region has 20 residues. Germline lookup yields CDR1 MDHEN and CDR2 SYDVKM. Trimming shortened V by 6 bases and J by 0 bases, and 24 bases separated the two germline ends. In DNA form, the CDR3 reads TGTGCCAGCAGCCCCTCCCCTGGCGGGTTTGGGTTCTCTGGGGCCAACGTCCTGACTTTC. Protein: CASSPSPGGFGFSGANVLTF.

This clonotype has only one observation. The rearrangement joins TRBV29-1 to TRBJ2-6, with D perhaps TRBD1 (6 bases). CDR1 is SQVTM and CDR2 is ANQGSEA in the germline V gene. With 7 bases removed from V and 2 bases from J, the gap between germline ends came to 9 bases. This CDR3 is 13 amino acids long. Here the CDR3 reads CSARTAGANVLTF. For the CDR3, the DNA is TGCAGCGCTCGGACAGCTGGGGCCAACGTCCTGACTTTC.

This clonotype was observed at least ten times. An end of the junction differs from the germline gene, which may be a read error. The rearrangement links TRBV9 to TRBJ2-7, with D possibly being TRBD1 (6 bases). The CDR3 length is 16 residues. The germline V gene encodes CDR1 SGDLS and CDR2 YYNGEE. CDR3 sequence (DNA): TGTGTCAGCAGCGTAGGAGCCGAGTGGACAGCCTACGAGCAGTACTTC. Translation: CVSSVGAEWTAYEQYF.

This clonotype has more than one count but fewer than ten. A single base separates this from a much larger clone, so it may be a read error. DNA of the CDR3: TGTGCCAGCAGTCAAAGATGGGCAGGGCCCTACGAGCAGTACTTC. This translates into CASSQRWAGPYEQYF. The chain combines TRBV6-1 with TRBJ2-7, with D possibly TRBD1 on 5 matching bases. Germline CDR1 MNHNS, CDR2 SASEGT. V lost 5 bases and J lost 2, with 16 bases in between. CDR3 length: 15 amino acids.

In its sample, this clonotype was seen a few times. The CDR3 nucleotides read TGCAGTGCTAGAGTAGGGCGGGACGGCTCTTTCAATGAGCAGTTCTTC. Its protein is CSARVGRDGSFNEQFF. V gene TRBV20-1 combines with J gene TRBJ2-1, with D perhaps TRBD2 (6 bases). With 1 base removed from V and 6 bases from J, the gap between germline ends came to 19 bases. This CDR3 is 16 amino acids long. Germline loops: CDR1 DFQATT, CDR2 SNEGSKA (reference sequence).

At least ten counts were recorded for this clonotype. The V call is TRBV7-9, the J call TRBJ1-6; no clear D gene. The CDR3 length is 14 residues. Germline CDR1 and CDR2: SEHNR and FQNEAQ (reference sequence). Trimming cost V 0 bases and J 10 bases, with 10 bases left between them. The CDR3 sequence is CASSLAPGNSPLHF. CDR3 bases: TGTGCCAGCAGCTTAGCGCCCGGAAACTCACCCCTCCACTTT.

On this clonotype: Mismatch with germline at one junction end may stem from a read error. The V and J genes are TRBV5-1 and TRBJ1-4; D is ambiguous. Germline CDR1 and CDR2: SGHRS and YFSETQ. The CDR3 extends over 16 amino acids. CDR3 coding DNA: TGCGCCGGCAGCTTTGTGGGAGGAAGGGCCGATGAAAAACTGTTTTTT. Protein product: CAGSFVGGRADEKLFF.

The CDR3 spells CASSQGVTTEAFF. The CDR3 bases are TGTGCCAGCAGCCAAGGGGTTACTACTGAAGCTTTCTTT. The chain uses TRBV14 and TRBJ1-1, with D uncertain. V lost 1 base and J 5 bases, leaving 8 bases between the germline ends. The CDR3 length is 13 residues. Germline CDR1 is SGHDN and CDR2 is FVKESK. The full variable domain, its missing parts supplied by reference TRBV14 and TRBJ1-1, is EAGVTQFPSHSVIEKGQTVTLRCDPISGHDNLYWYRRVMGKEIKFLLHFVKESKQDESGMPNNRFLAERTGGTYSTLKVQPAELEDSGVYFCASSQGVTTEAFFGQGTRLTVV.

Many counts were recorded for this clonotype. CDR3 residues: CASSAGGGRASTDTQYF. The CDR3 DNA reads TGTGCCAGCAGCGCGGGGGGCGGGAGGGCTAGCACAGATACGCAGTATTTT. The genes are TRBV9 and TRBJ2-3, with 9 bases identical to TRBD2. CDR1 is SGDLS and CDR2 is YYNGEE in the germline V gene. This CDR3 contains 17 residues. V was pared by 3 bases and J by 0 bases, with 8 bases of the junction left unmatched.

This clonotype was counted many times. CDR3 DNA: TGTGCCTTCACAGGGGGCGTAAATCAGCCCCAGCATTTT. Its translation: CAFTGGVNQPQHF. V gene TRBV30 combines with J gene TRBJ1-5, with 9 bases lining up with TRBD1. V gave up 7 bases and J gave up 4 bases; unmatched junction bases: 5. This CDR3 has 13 amino acids. Germline CDR1 is GTSNPN and CDR2 is SVGIG (reference sequence). Looking up the rest from reference TRBV30 and TRBJ1-5 gives the full variable domain: SQTIHQWPATLVQPVGSPLSLECTVEGTSNPNLYWYRQAAGRGLQLLFYSVGIGQISSEVPQNLSASRPQDRQFILSSKKLLLSDSGFYLCAFTGGVNQPQHFGDGTRLSIL.

This clonotype has at least ten counts. The V call is TRBV30, the J call TRBJ1-5, with unresolved D. CDR1 and CDR2 from the germline V gene are GTSNPN and SVGIG (reference sequence). Trimming left V 3 bases short and J 4 bases short, with 7 bases between. There are 12 residues in the CDR3. CDR3 in DNA: TGTGCCTGGAGGGAAGGGAATCAGCCCCAGCATTTT. Translated: CAWREGNQPQHF.

This clonotype was counted ten times or more. The genes are TRBV6-5 and TRBJ2-1; 11 bases agree with TRBD2. Trimming cost V 6 bases and J 2 bases; bases outside gene matches: 0. This CDR3 has 14 residues. Germline values: CDR1 MNHEY, CDR2 SVGAGI. The CDR3 coding sequence is TGTGCCAGCAGACTAGCGGGGGCCTACAATGAGCAGTTCTTC. Protein sequence: CASRLAGAYNEQFF.

This clonotype was detected many times. The junction does not match germline at one end; this may be a read error. The chain carries TRBV6-5 and TRBJ1-6; D gene uncertain. This CDR3 has 16 residues. Germline-derived CDR1 and CDR2 are MNHEY and SVGAGI. Written as DNA, the CDR3 is TGTGCCAGCAGTCACTCGAGGACCGCAGATAATTCACCCCTCCACTTT. Protein: CASSHSRTADNSPLHF.

Comments on this clonotype: A much bigger clone sits one base away, suggesting this may be a read error. V is TRBV30 and J is TRBJ2-3, with 7 bases aligning to TRBD2. CDR1 is GTSNPN and CDR2 is SVGIG in the germline V gene (reference sequence). This CDR3 comprises 14 residues. Trimming removed 5 bases from V and 11 bases from J; junction bases left unmatched: 16. The CDR3 nucleotides read TGTGCCTGGGGGGTACCGGGAGGTGTAGGTATGCAGTATTTT. Its protein is CAWGVPGGVGMQYF.

This clonotype was seen repeatedly, ten times or more. This chain uses TRBV18 with TRBJ2-7; D could derive from TRBD1 or TRBD2 (5 bases each). CDR1 and CDR2 (germline): KGHSH, LQKENI. The CDR3 has 15 amino acids. The V and J ends lost 3 bases and 2 bases respectively, with 14 bases between them. The CDR3 region is CASSPLGRVTYEQYF. The CDR3 nucleotides read TGTGCCAGCTCACCGCTGGGACGGGTGACCTACGAGCAGTACTTC. Full variable domain (outside the CDR3, taken from reference TRBV18 and TRBJ2-7): NAGVMQNPRHLVRRRGQEARLRCSPMKGHSHVYWYRQLPEEGLKFMVYLQKENIIDESGMPKERFSAEFPKEGPSILRIQQVVRGDSAAYFCASSPLGRVTYEQYFGPGTRLTVT.

Regarding this clonotype: Germline and junction disagree at one end, which may indicate a read error. CDR3 sequence reads: CAIRGGQGDNEQFF. The DNA for the CDR3 is TGCGCCATCAGGGGGGGACAGGGAGACAACGAGCAGTTCTTC. The chain carries TRBV5-1 and TRBJ2-1; 9 bases match TRBD1. Germline values: CDR1 SGHRS, CDR2 YFSETQ. The CDR3 covers 14 residues.

The rearrangement joins TRBV18 to TRBJ2-4; TRBD1 aligns across 11 bases. Germline V gene lookup returns CDR1 KGHSH and CDR2 LQKENI. The V and J ends lost 6 bases and 7 bases, in that order; junction bases with no gene match: 5. The CDR3 spans 14 residues. The CDR3 protein is CASSSGTGGNIQYF. CDR3 coding DNA: TGTGCCAGCTCTTCCGGGACAGGGGGGAACATTCAGTACTTC. Looking up the rest from reference TRBV18 and TRBJ2-4 gives the full variable domain: NAGVMQNPRHLVRRRGQEARLRCSPMKGHSHVYWYRQLPEEGLKFMVYLQKENIIDESGMPKERFSAEFPKEGPSILRIQQVVRGDSAAYFCASSSGTGGNIQYFGAGTRLSVL.

J is TRBJ2-5 and V is TRBV12-3 or TRBV12-4; 10 nucleotides line up with TRBD1. The CDR3 runs to 15 residues. Trimming took 6 bases from V and 9 from J; bases not matched to a gene: 13. In DNA, the CDR3 is TGTGCCAGCAGAGCTAGACAGGGGGCATCGCAGCCCCAGTACTTC. Encoded protein: CASRARQGASQPQYF.

There are many counts of this clonotype. The chain employs TRBV11-3 and TRBJ2-2; D not certain. Germline lookup yields CDR1 SGHNT and CDR2 YENEEA. The CDR3 spans 14 residues. The ends were cut back, 6 bases at V and 1 base at J, with 9 bases in the middle. The DNA for the CDR3 is TGTGCCAGCAGGTACAGAATGAACACCGGGGAGCTGTTTTTT. This translates into CASRYRMNTGELFF.

The table lists this clonotype with many counts. The V call is TRBV20-1, the J call TRBJ2-5; 10 bases match TRBD2. V trimming: 6 bases; J trimming: 5 bases; junction bases outside the gene matches: 6. The CDR3 runs 13 residues. CDR1 DFQATT and CDR2 SNEGSKA come from the germline V gene (reference sequence). CDR3 residues: CSASGGASETQYF. The CDR3 DNA reads as TGCAGTGCGAGCGGGGGGGCAAGTGAGACCCAGTACTTC.